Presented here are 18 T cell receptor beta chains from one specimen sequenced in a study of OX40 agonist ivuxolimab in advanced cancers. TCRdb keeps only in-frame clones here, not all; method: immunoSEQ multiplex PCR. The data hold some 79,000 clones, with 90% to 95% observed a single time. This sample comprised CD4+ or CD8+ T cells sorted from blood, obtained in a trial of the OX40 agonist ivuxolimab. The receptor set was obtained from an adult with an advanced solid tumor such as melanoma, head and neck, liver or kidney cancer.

The CDR3 region is CASRQRPSRGTDTQYF. CDR3 nucleotide sequence: TGTGCCAGCAGACAAAGACCATCACGCGGCACAGATACGCAGTATTTT. The J gene is TRBJ2-3, the V gene TRBV2; no reliable D call. Per germline, CDR1 SNHLY and CDR2 FYNNEI. The CDR3 is 16 amino acids. Deletions cut 6 bases from V and 1 base from J, with 17 bases between.

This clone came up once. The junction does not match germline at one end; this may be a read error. This chain's CDR3 is CASLLSGNRDPAGRNF. DNA for the CDR3: TGTGCCAGCTTACTTAGCGGGAACAGAGACCCAGCGGGTAGGAACTTC. J is TRBJ2-5 and V is TRBV5-6; 8 bases align to TRBD2. CDR1 is SGHDT, CDR2 YYEEEE, per germline. The CDR3 consists of 16 residues.

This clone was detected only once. The chain's CDR3 is CASSPTADNSYEQYF. CDR3 bases: TGTGCCAGCTCACCGACAGCGGATAACTCCTACGAGCAGTACTTC. This sequence joins TRBV18 and TRBJ2-7; D may be TRBD1 or TRBD2 (5 bases each). Germline V gene data show CDR1 as KGHSH and CDR2 as LQKENI. There are 15 residues in the CDR3. Trimming removed 3 bases from V and 0 bases from J, with 12 bases in between.

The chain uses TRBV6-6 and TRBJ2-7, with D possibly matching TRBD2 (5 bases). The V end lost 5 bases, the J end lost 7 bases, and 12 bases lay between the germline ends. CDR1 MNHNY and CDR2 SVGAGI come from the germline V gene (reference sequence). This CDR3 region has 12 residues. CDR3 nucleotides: TGTGCCAGCAGTAGAGGACTTCGAGAGCAGTACTTC. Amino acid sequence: CASSRGLREQYF.

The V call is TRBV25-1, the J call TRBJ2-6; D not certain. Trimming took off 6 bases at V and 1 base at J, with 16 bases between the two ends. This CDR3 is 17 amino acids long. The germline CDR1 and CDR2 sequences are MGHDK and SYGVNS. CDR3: CASSGMGSESGANVLTF. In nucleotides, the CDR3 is TGTGCCAGCAGCGGAATGGGCAGCGAGTCTGGGGCCAACGTCCTGACTTTC.

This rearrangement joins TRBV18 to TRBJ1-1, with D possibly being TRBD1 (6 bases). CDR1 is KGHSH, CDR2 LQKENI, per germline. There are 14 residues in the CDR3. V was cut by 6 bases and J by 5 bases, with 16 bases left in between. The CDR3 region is CASSRGGPRTEAFF. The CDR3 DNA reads TGTGCCAGCTCCCGGGGGGGCCCAAGAACTGAAGCTTTCTTT.

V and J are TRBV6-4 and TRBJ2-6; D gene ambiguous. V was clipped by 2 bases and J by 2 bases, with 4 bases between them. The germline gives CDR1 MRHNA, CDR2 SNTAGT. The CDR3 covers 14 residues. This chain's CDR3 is CASSDPAGANVLTF. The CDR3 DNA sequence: TGTGCCAGCAGTGACCCGGCTGGGGCCAACGTCCTGACTTTC.

This CDR3 reads CASSYGTGDGYTF. The CDR3 DNA sequence: TGTGCCAGCAGTTACGGGACAGGGGACGGCTACACCTTC. The V gene is TRBV27, the J gene TRBJ1-2; 10 nucleotides match TRBD1. Per the germline V gene, CDR1 is MNHEY and CDR2 is SMNVEV (reference sequence). There are 13 residues in the CDR3. After removal of 4 bases from V and 8 bases from J, the junction contained 4 bases not matched to a gene.

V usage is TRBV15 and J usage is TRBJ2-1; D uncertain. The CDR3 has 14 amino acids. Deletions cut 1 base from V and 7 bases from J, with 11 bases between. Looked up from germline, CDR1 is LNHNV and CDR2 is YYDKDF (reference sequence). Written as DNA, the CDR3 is TGTGCCACCAGCAGAGGAGGTGGGTGGAATGAGCAGTTCTTC. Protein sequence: CATSRGGGWNEQFF.

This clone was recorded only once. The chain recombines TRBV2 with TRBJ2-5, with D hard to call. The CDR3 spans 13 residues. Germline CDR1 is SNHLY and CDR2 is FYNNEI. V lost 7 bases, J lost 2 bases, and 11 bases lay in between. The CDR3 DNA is TGTGCCAGCACGACCCAGAGACAAGAGACCCAGTACTTC. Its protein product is CASTTQRQETQYF. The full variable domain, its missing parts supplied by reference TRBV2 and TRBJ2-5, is EPEVTQTPSHQVTQMGQEVILRCVPISNHLYFYWYRQILGQKVEFLVSFYNNEISEKSEIFDDQFSVERPDGSNFTLKIRSTKLEDSAMYFCASTTQRQETQYFGPGTRLLVL.

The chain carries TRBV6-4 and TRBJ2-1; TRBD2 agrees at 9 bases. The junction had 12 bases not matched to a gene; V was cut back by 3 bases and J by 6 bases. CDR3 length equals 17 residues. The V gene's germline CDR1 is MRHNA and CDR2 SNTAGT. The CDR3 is CASSERAGLAGPNEQFF. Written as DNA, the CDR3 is TGTGCCAGCAGTGAAAGGGCAGGGCTAGCGGGACCCAATGAGCAGTTCTTC.

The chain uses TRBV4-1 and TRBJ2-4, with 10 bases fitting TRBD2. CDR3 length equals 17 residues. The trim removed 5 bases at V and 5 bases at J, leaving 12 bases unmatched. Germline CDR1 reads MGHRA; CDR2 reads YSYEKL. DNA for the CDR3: TGCGCCAGCAGCAGAGGGGCTAGCGGGAGCTCGGAAAACATTCAGTACTTC. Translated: CASSRGASGSSENIQYF.

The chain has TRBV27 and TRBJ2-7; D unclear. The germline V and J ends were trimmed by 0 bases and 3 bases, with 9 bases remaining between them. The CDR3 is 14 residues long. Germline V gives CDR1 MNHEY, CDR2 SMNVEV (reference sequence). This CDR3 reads CASSLSMLNYEQYF. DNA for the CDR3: TGTGCCAGCAGTTTATCGATGCTAAACTACGAGCAGTACTTC.

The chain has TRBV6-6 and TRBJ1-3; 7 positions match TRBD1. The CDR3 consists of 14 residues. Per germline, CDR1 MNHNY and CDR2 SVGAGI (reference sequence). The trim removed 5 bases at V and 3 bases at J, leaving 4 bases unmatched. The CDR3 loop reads CASSTSGGGNTIYF. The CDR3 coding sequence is TGTGCCAGCAGTACCTCAGGGGGTGGAAACACCATATATTTT.

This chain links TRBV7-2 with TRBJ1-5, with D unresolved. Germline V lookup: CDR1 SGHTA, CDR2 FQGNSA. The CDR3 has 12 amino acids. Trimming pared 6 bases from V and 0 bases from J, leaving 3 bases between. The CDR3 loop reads CASSRSNQPQHF. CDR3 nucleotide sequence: TGTGCCAGCAGTCGTAGCAATCAGCCCCAGCATTTT.

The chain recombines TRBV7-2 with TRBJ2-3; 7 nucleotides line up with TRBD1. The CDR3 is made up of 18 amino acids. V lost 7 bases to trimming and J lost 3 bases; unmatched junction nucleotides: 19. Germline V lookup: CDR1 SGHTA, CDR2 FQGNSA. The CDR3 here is CASKGTEAPNGNTDTQYF. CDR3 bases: TGTGCCAGCAAGGGGACAGAGGCCCCGAACGGGAATACAGATACGCAGTATTTT.

CDR3 coding DNA: TGTGCCAGCAGCGTTGGGGCCACGGGGTTGAACACTGAAGCTTTCTTT. Its translation is CASSVGATGLNTEAFF. This chain links TRBV9 with TRBJ1-1; tentatively, D is TRBD1 (5 bases). This CDR3 comprises 16 residues. V was trimmed by 2 bases and J by 0 bases, leaving 14 bases between them. Germline V gene lookup returns CDR1 SGDLS and CDR2 YYNGEE.

The CDR3 loop reads CASSPGLAGGPSDTQYF. CDR3 DNA sequence: TGCGCCAGCAGCCCGGGACTAGCGGGAGGGCCCTCAGATACGCAGTATTTT. This chain links TRBV5-1 with TRBJ2-3; 16 bases line up with TRBD2. Trimming cost V 4 bases and J 4 bases; bases outside gene matches: 6. This CDR3 is built from 17 residues. Germline V CDR1 and CDR2: SGHRS, YFSETQ.